This TCR beta chain was found in a study of human T cells and chemical hapten exposure. Study background: The study enrolled mostly female patients with alopecia areata, totalis or universalis.

TCRdb re-derived calls from the RACE reads in MiXCR, one entry per CDR3 protein. In the table there are fewer than 500,000 distinct CDR3 sequences, around 4.8% of which are singletons. This clonotype has ten or more counts. Its antigen is unidentified. The study, taken as a whole, reports: The donors suffered from alopecia, so their immune response may not match that of healthy people.

The CDR3 extends over 17 amino acids. Germline loops: CDR1 KGHDR, CDR2 SFDVKD. Losses at the gene ends were 4 bases for V and 0 bases for J; bases not matched to a gene: 8. Time point here: patch test 1, 2 weeks after DPC sensitization. Sample treatment: therapeutic diphenylcyclopropenone sensitization with weekly scalp DPC. The chain has TRBV24-1 and TRBJ1-3, with 7 bases that match TRBD1. Sequences were derived from whole blood, sampled in connection with sensitization to the hapten diphenylcyclopropenone (DPC). The clonotype comes from a woman aged 50 to 65 with alopecia areata. Some clones in this sample may be carry-over from other donors' samples. The DNA for the CDR3 is TGTGCCACCAGTGACTCCTCCCCAGGGGGCTCTGGAAACACCATATATTTT. Its translation: CATSDSSPGGSGNTIYF.